The 20 T cell receptor beta chains given below trace back to one sample, sequenced in a study of CD8 T cells in ankylosing spondylitis. Study outcomes and limitations: Eight or nine highly homologous variants formed a TCR beta motif that appeared characteristic of ankylosing spondylitis blood.

Each CDR3 protein is one row after TCRdb ran MiXCR on the 5' RACE reads. The sample includes a few hundred thousand distinct CDR3 sequences, around 24% of them seen just once. No antigens are known for them. Sequenced sample: blood, either unsorted or a sorted T cell fraction (not recorded which). The receptors come from a male donor with ankylosing spondylitis.

The gene calls are TRBV4-1 and TRBJ2-3; TRBD1 or TRBD2 may be the D gene (5 bases each). Trimming took 5 bases from V and 2 from J, leaving 11 bases between them. Germline V gene lookup returns CDR1 MGHRA and CDR2 YSYEKL. The CDR3 consists of 14 residues. CDR3 DNA sequence: TGCGCCAGCAGCAGAAGGGGAGACACAGATACGCAGTATTTT. It translates to CASSRRGDTDTQYF.

The rearrangement links TRBV11-3 to TRBJ1-1; the match to TRBD1 covers 8 bases. J gave up 8 bases and V 4 bases, and 3 bases lay outside the gene matches. Germline lookup yields CDR1 SGHNT and CDR2 YENEEA. The CDR3 covers 12 residues. The CDR3 coding sequence is TGTGCCAGCAGCTACTCAGGGGGCGAAGCTTTCTTT. Translating gives CASSYSGGEAFF.

This clonotype was seen repeatedly, ten times or more. J is TRBJ2-3 and V is TRBV11-2; D not resolved. In germline, CDR1 is SGHAT, CDR2 FQNNGV. Trimming stripped 1 base from V and 2 bases from J, with 7 bases between. The CDR3 extends over 14 amino acids. CDR3 in amino acids: CASSLGTTTDTQYF. CDR3 in DNA: TGTGCCAGCAGCTTAGGCACTACCACAGATACGCAGTATTTT.

This clonotype was found a few times. The V call is TRBV6-2 or TRBV6-3, the J call TRBJ2-2; 11 bases fit TRBD2. Germline V gene data show CDR1 as MNHEY and CDR2 as SVGEGT. The CDR3 covers 16 residues. V gave up 2 bases and J gave up 2 bases; unmatched junction bases: 1. DNA of the CDR3: TGTGCCAGCAGTTACAGACTAGCGGGAAACACCGGGGAGCTGTTTTTT. This gives the protein CASSYRLAGNTGELFF.

In this sample, this clonotype turned up many times. This chain joins TRBV7-9 and TRBJ2-3; 11 bases line up with TRBD2. CDR1 and CDR2 from the germline V gene are SEHNR and FQNEAQ (reference sequence). This CDR3 has 16 amino acids. Losses at the gene ends were 4 bases for V and 3 bases for J; bases not matched to a gene: 6. This CDR3 reads CASSSTSGSLTDTQYF. The CDR3 DNA sequence: TGTGCCAGCAGCTCTACTAGCGGGAGCCTAACAGATACGCAGTATTTT. Full variable domain (remainder filled in from reference TRBV7-9 and TRBJ2-3): DTGVSQNPRHKITKRGQNVTFRCDPISEHNRLYWYRQTLGQGPEFLTYFQNEAQLEKSRLLSDRFSAERPKGSFSTLEIQRTEQGDSAMYLCASSSTSGSLTDTQYFGPGTRLTVL.

This clonotype was counted a few times. The rearrangement links TRBV12-3 or TRBV12-4 to TRBJ2-1; a weak D match, TRBD1 (6 bases). The CDR3 covers 15 residues. V lost 6 bases and J 5 bases, leaving 17 bases between the germline ends. The CDR3 sequence is CASSYEGEWDNEQFF. In DNA form, the CDR3 reads TGTGCCAGCAGCTACGAGGGGGAATGGGACAATGAGCAGTTCTTC.

The chain has TRBV18 and TRBJ2-5; 10 nucleotides agree with TRBD2. The germline gives CDR1 KGHSH, CDR2 LQKENI. The CDR3 runs 16 residues. V shed 2 bases, J shed 4 bases, and the junction held 7 bases outside the gene matches. The CDR3 region has the DNA TGTGCCAGCTCACCATCCAGCGGGAGGGCCCCAGAGACCCAGTACTTC. Translation gives CASSPSSGRAPETQYF.

This chain links TRBV15 with TRBJ1-1; D gene unclear. From germline, CDR1 is LNHNV and CDR2 YYDKDF (reference sequence). The V and J ends lost 6 bases and 3 bases respectively, with 20 bases between them. The CDR3 is 16 amino acids. The chain's CDR3 is CATRDLVGLRDTEAFF. CDR3 sequence (DNA): TGTGCCACCAGAGATCTTGTGGGGTTACGGGACACTGAAGCTTTCTTT.

V gene TRBV29-1 combines with J gene TRBJ2-3; TRBD2 might be the D (5 bases). The CDR3 loop spans 12 amino acids. Trimming cost V 2 bases and J 6 bases, with 9 bases left between them. CDR1 and CDR2 from the germline V gene are SQVTM and ANQGSEA. The CDR3: CSVEYGEDTQYF. The CDR3, as DNA: TGCAGCGTTGAATACGGGGAGGATACGCAGTATTTT.

This clonotype was seen more than once but under ten times. The J gene is TRBJ2-3, the V gene TRBV4-3; the match to TRBD1 covers 9 bases. The germline CDR1 and CDR2 sequences are LGHNA and YSLEER. This CDR3 comprises 16 residues. J lost 9 bases, V lost 1 base, and 11 bases had no gene match. The CDR3 reads CASSQGTGEVSRTQYF. The DNA of the CDR3 is TGCGCCAGCAGCCAAGGGACAGGGGAGGTTTCGAGGACGCAGTATTTT.

The J gene is TRBJ2-2, the V gene TRBV6-2 or TRBV6-3; D unresolved. Germline CDR1 reads MNHEY; CDR2 reads SVGEGT. This CDR3 is built from 15 residues. The V gene lost 7 bases and the J gene lost 3 bases, with 15 bases spanning the gap. The CDR3 coding sequence is TGTGCCAGCATCCCCCGAGCGCTCCACACCGGGGAGCTGTTTTTT. Translation gives CASIPRALHTGELFF.

This clonotype appeared a few times. The gene calls are TRBV29-1 and TRBJ2-2; possible D gene TRBD2, 6 bases. Germline lookup yields CDR1 SQVTM and CDR2 ANQGSEA. V was pared by 2 bases and J by 0 bases, with 13 bases between. The CDR3 contains 16 residues. The CDR3 reads CSVELILATNTGELFF. The CDR3 nucleotides read TGCAGCGTTGAACTAATACTAGCAACGAACACCGGGGAGCTGTTTTTT.

This clonotype was seen a handful of times. V gene TRBV6-2 or TRBV6-3 combines with J gene TRBJ1-2; 7 positions match TRBD1. The CDR3 has 12 residues. V gave up 6 bases and J gave up 8 bases; unmatched junction bases: 6. Per the germline V gene, CDR1 is MNHEY and CDR2 is SVGEGT. CDR3 sequence reads: CASSRWDSGYTF. CDR3 coding DNA: TGTGCCAGCAGCCGATGGGACAGCGGCTACACCTTC.

This clonotype was found a few times. The chain employs TRBV20-1 and TRBJ2-1, with 9 bases fitting TRBD1. Germline-derived CDR1 and CDR2 are DFQATT and SNEGSKA (reference sequence). This CDR3 spans 14 amino acids. The V gene end was trimmed by 3 bases and the J gene end by 5 bases; junction bases not matched to a gene: 5. DNA for the CDR3: TGCAGTGCTAGGGGGGGACAGGGCCACAATGAGCAGTTCTTC. Its translation is CSARGGQGHNEQFF.

This clonotype was seen a handful of times. The rearrangement uses TRBV10-3 and TRBJ1-6, with 10 bases aligning to TRBD1. The germline V gene has CDR1 ENHRY and CDR2 SYGVKD. V lost 2 bases, J lost 9 bases, and 1 base stayed unmatched. The length of the CDR3 is 14 residues. CDR3 bases: TGTGCCATCAGTGAGGGGGACAGGGGTTCACCCCTCCACTTT. Translating it yields CAISEGDRGSPLHF.

V gene TRBV4-2 combines with J gene TRBJ2-5; tentative D call: TRBD2 (6 bases). There are 15 residues in the CDR3. V lost 0 bases, J lost 1 base, and 9 bases lay in between. Germline CDR1 reads LGHNA; CDR2 reads YNFKEQ. CDR3 nucleotide sequence: TGTGCCAGCAGCCAAGAGCGCGGGGTCCAAGAGACCCAGTACTTC. Its protein product is CASSQERGVQETQYF.

This clonotype was recorded many times. The chain links TRBV2 to TRBJ2-1; the D gene could be TRBD1 or TRBD2 (6 bases each). The V end lost 6 bases, the J end lost 7 bases, and 22 bases lay between the germline ends. Germline lookup yields CDR1 SNHLY and CDR2 FYNNEI. This CDR3 is 16 amino acids long. DNA for the CDR3: TGTGCCAGCAGGGTAGACAGGCCACTAGCCCGGAATGAGCAGTTCTTC. Translating gives CASRVDRPLARNEQFF.

This clonotype was counted only a few times. The rearrangement uses TRBV20-1 and TRBJ2-1; D gene uncertain. Germline V gene lookup returns CDR1 DFQATT and CDR2 SNEGSKA (reference sequence). The CDR3 length is 12 residues. The V and J ends lost 3 bases and 5 bases respectively, with 8 bases between them. The CDR3 nucleotides are TGCAGTGCTAGTTCTGGGAACAATGAGCAGTTCTTC. The encoded protein is CSASSGNNEQFF.

The table lists this clonotype with a few counts. This chain links TRBV12-3 or TRBV12-4 with TRBJ2-7; 8 bases align to TRBD2. This CDR3 contains 16 residues. Trimming at V came to 3 bases and at J to 5 bases, leaving 12 bases not matched to a gene. DNA for the CDR3: TGTGCCAGCAGTTTGGGGCTCGGCGGGAGGCTCCACGAGCAGTACTTC. Translating gives CASSLGLGGRLHEQYF.

The chain combines TRBV7-3 with TRBJ2-1, with no clear D. The CDR3 loop spans 13 amino acids. Germline lookup yields CDR1 SGHTA and CDR2 FQGTGA. The ends were cut back, 4 bases at V and 9 bases at J, with 13 bases in the middle. The CDR3 here is CASSSEGFSEQFF. CDR3 DNA sequence: TGTGCCAGCAGCTCAGAAGGGTTCAGTGAGCAGTTCTTC.